These T cell receptor beta chains were read from a single sample in a study of PD-L1 blockade in urothelial cancer. TCRdb's copy holds only in-frame clones and misses some; the assay was immunoSEQ multiplex PCR. The sample holds around 110,000 clones, less than 95% seen once. The input for sequencing was PBMCs, taken around atezolizumab (anti-PD-L1) treatment. These receptors came from a man between 60 and 75 years old with urothelial cancer. CDR3s include the opening cysteine and the closing phenylalanine or tryptophan. D genes are given only for firm matches. Not all rows give a size; the values are once, few, many and, for expanded clones, a class.

D: TRBD1
V: TRBV5-1
J: TRBJ2-7
size: .
CDR3: CASSTQGARFNEQYF
DNA: TGCGCCAGCAGCACACAGGGGGCGCGTTTCAACGAGCAGTACTTC

D: TRBD1
V: TRBV19
J: TRBJ1-5
size: .
CDR3: CASTPTGDSNQPQHF
DNA: TGTGCCAGTACCCCGACAGGGGATAGCAATCAGCCCCAGCATTTT

D: .
V: TRBV9
J: TRBJ2-2
size: .
CDR3: CASSVGVGGTGELFF
DNA: TGTGCCAGCAGCGTAGGGGTAGGGGGCACCGGGGAGCTGTTTTTT

D: TRBD2
V: TRBV23-1
J: TRBJ2-7
size: .
CDR3: CASQRGNEQYF
DNA: TGCGCCAGCCAGCGGGGAAACGAGCAGTACTTC

D: TRBD1
V: TRBV19
J: TRBJ1-6
size: .
CDR3: CASSPPGGYNSPLHF
DNA: TGTGCCAGTAGCCCCCCAGGGGGCTATAATTCACCCCTCCACTTT

D: TRBD2
V: TRBV9
J: TRBJ2-5
size: .
CDR3: CASSTPLAGGNQYF
DNA: TGTGCCAGCAGCACTCCACTAGCGGGGGGTAACCAGTACTTC

D: .
V: TRBV9
J: TRBJ2-5
size: .
CDR3: CASSVGGLQETQYF
DNA: TGTGCCAGCAGCGTAGGAGGGCTGCAAGAGACCCAGTACTTC

D: .
V: TRBV7-2
J: TRBJ1-1
size: .
CDR3: CASSLEEPPYTEAFF
DNA: TGTGCCAGCAGCTTAGAAGAGCCGCCTTACACTGAAGCTTTCTTT

D: TRBD1
V: TRBV5-1
J: TRBJ2-3
size: .
CDR3: CASSDPQGFADTQYF
DNA: TGCGCCAGCAGCGACCCACAGGGGTTCGCAGATACGCAGTATTTT

D: TRBD1
V: TRBV5-4
J: TRBJ1-1
size: .
CDR3: CASSTGQGPNTEAFF
DNA: TGTGCCAGCAGCACAGGACAGGGCCCGAACACTGAAGCTTTCTTT

D: TRBD1
V: TRBV28
J: TRBJ2-7
size: .
CDR3: CASSSQGAPGEQYF
DNA: TGTGCCAGCAGTTCCCAGGGGGCGCCGGGCGAGCAGTACTTC

D: TRBD2
V: TRBV4-1
J: TRBJ2-1
size: .
CDR3: CASSQEGAGSYNEQFF
DNA: TGCGCCAGCAGCCAAGAGGGAGCGGGGTCCTACAATGAGCAGTTCTTC

D: .
V: TRBV28
J: TRBJ2-7
size: .
CDR3: CATYRSYYEQYF
DNA: TGTGCCACCTACAGATCCTACTACGAGCAGTACTTC

D: .
V: TRBV6-5
J: TRBJ1-5
size: .
CDR3: CASSDHRGNQPQHF
DNA: TGTGCCAGCAGTGACCACAGGGGCAATCAGCCCCAGCATTTT

D: TRBD2
V: TRBV6-6
J: TRBJ2-1
size: .
CDR3: CASISPGSSGIYEQFF
DNA: TGTGCCAGCATATCCCCCGGGAGTAGCGGGATATATGAGCAGTTCTTC

D: .
V: TRBV19
J: TRBJ2-3
size: .
CDR3: CASSIHRSDTQYF
DNA: TGTGCCAGTAGTATACACAGGTCCGATACGCAGTATTTT

D: TRBD2
V: TRBV10-3
J: TRBJ2-3
size: .
CDR3: CAISESRGLAGADTQYF
DNA: TGTGCCATCAGTGAGTCGAGAGGTCTAGCGGGAGCAGATACGCAGTATTTT

D: TRBD2
V: TRBV11-2
J: TRBJ2-3
size: .
CDR3: CASSITSGISTDTQYF
DNA: TGTGCCAGCAGCATAACCAGCGGGATTAGCACAGATACGCAGTATTTT

D: .
V: TRBV7-2
J: TRBJ2-7
size: .
CDR3: CASSLVGLNYEQYF
DNA: TGTGCCAGCAGCTTAGTGGGCCTGAACTACGAGCAGTACTTC

D: .
V: TRBV14
J: TRBJ1-1
size: .
CDR3: CASSRGGTGTEAFF
DNA: TGTGCCAGCAGCCGAGGCGGGACGGGCACTGAAGCTTTCTTT

D: .
V: TRBV2
J: TRBJ2-2
size: few
CDR3: CASSPDTGELFF
DNA: TGTGCCAGCAGTCCAGACACCGGGGAGCTGTTTTTT

D: TRBD1
V: TRBV6-1
J: TRBJ2-7
size: .
CDR3: CASSERQDRGVLGQYF
DNA: TGTGCCAGCAGTGAAAGACAAGACAGGGGGGTTCTTGGGCAGTACTTC

D: .
V: TRBV7-2
J: TRBJ1-1
size: few
CDR3: CASSFRTRAEAFF
DNA: TGTGCCAGCAGCTTCCGAACTCGGGCTGAAGCTTTCTTT